The 10 T cell receptor beta chains in this list originate from one sample, sequenced in a study of spatial heterogeneity in lung cancer (dated 2019 in TCRdb). The method was 5' RACE. Sequenced using a NextSeq 500. TCRdb passed the public sequencing reads through fastp at Q25 and MiXCR, retaining productive beta sequences. Rows matching on CDR3 protein sequence are summarized as one entry with the most common DNA and genes. Counted in this sample were around 120,000 distinct CDR3 sequences; 12% of them appeared once. The biggest ten clones account for about 15% of the sample. Read against the paper, the sample's time point label means: blood at routine non-recurrence follow-up after resection. TCR sequencing used whole RNA extracted from tumor and nontumor lung tissue, or from cryopreserved PBMC samples, without cell sorting. This specimen consisted of PBMCs, obtained at follow-up. The receptor source for this set is a male donor with early-stage non-small cell lung cancer.

This clonotype was seen repeatedly, ten times or more. J is TRBJ1-2 and V is TRBV10-3, with 10 bases matching TRBD1. V shed 7 bases and J 8 bases; nucleotides not matched to a gene: 7. Germline V gene data show CDR1 as ENHRY and CDR2 as SYGVKD. There are 13 residues in the CDR3. CDR3 coding DNA: TGTGCCATCAAAGGGGACAGGGGAACCGGCTACACCTTC. This gives the protein CAIKGDRGTGYTF.

The rearrangement uses TRBV5-1 and TRBJ1-6; D is undetermined. Germline CDR1 reads SGHRS; CDR2 reads YFSETQ. This CDR3 comprises 15 residues. The ends were cut back, 0 bases at V and 10 bases at J, with 14 bases in the middle. The CDR3 DNA follows: TGCGCCAGCAGCTTGGACGGGATCGCTCCATCACCCCTCCACTTT. Its translation: CASSLDGIAPSPLHF.

J is TRBJ2-5 and V is TRBV15; D uncertain. The ends were cut back, 3 bases at V and 6 bases at J, with 11 bases in the middle. The CDR3 runs 13 residues. Germline V gives CDR1 LNHNV, CDR2 YYDKDF (reference sequence). The CDR3 loop reads CATSSELLKTQYF. In DNA form, the CDR3 reads TGTGCCACCAGCAGTGAACTGCTTAAGACCCAGTACTTC. Together with reference TRBV15 and TRBJ2-5, the CDR3 gives the full variable domain: DAMVIQNPRYQVTQFGKPVTLSCSQTLNHNVMYWYQQKSSQAPKLLFHYYDKDFNNEADTPDNFQSRRPNTSFCFLDIRSPGLGDTAMYLCATSSELLKTQYFGPGTRLLVL.

This clonotype was seen ten or more times. This chain links TRBV7-8 with TRBJ1-1; D is undetermined. The CDR3 loop spans 16 amino acids. The V and J ends lost 0 bases and 4 bases respectively, with 15 bases between them. The V gene's germline CDR1 is SGHVS and CDR2 FQNEAQ. The CDR3 protein is CASSLATIRGSTEAFF. The CDR3 nucleotides read TGTGCCAGCAGCTTAGCGACCATCCGAGGGAGCACTGAAGCTTTCTTT.

The chain employs TRBV6-6 and TRBJ1-5; TRBD1 matches at 7 bases. CDR1 is MNHNY and CDR2 is SVGAGI in the germline V gene (reference sequence). CDR3 length: 12 residues. With 8 bases clipped from V and 7 bases from J, the junction kept 5 bases outside the gene matches. The CDR3, as DNA: TGTGCCAGCGGCACAGGGGTCCAGCCCCAGCATTTT. Residues: CASGTGVQPQHF.

This clonotype was seen at least ten times. The genes are TRBV28 and TRBJ1-5; 7 bases are a match to TRBD1. The CDR3 runs 15 residues. CDR1 MDHEN and CDR2 SYDVKM come from the germline V gene. V trimming: 6 bases; J trimming: 2 bases; junction bases outside the gene matches: 7. CDR3 DNA sequence: TGTGCCAGCAGCCCCGGGACAGTGGGCAATCAGCCCCAGCATTTT. It yields the protein CASSPGTVGNQPQHF.

This sequence joins TRBV20-1 and TRBJ1-5; D is unresolved. The CDR3 covers 13 residues. Germline values: CDR1 DFQATT, CDR2 SNEGSKA (reference sequence). V was pared by 1 base and J by 3 bases, with 7 bases between. In nucleotides, the CDR3 is TGCAGTGCTAGAGTACAAGACAATCAGCCCCAGCATTTT. Translated: CSARVQDNQPQHF.

This clonotype was seen at least ten times. V is TRBV7-9 and J is TRBJ2-1, with 8 positions matching TRBD1. CDR3 length: 17 residues. Germline V gene sequence: CDR1 SEHNR, CDR2 FQNEAQ (reference sequence). The ends lost 0 bases at V and 10 bases at J; junction bases unmatched: 14. CDR3 nucleotide sequence: TGTGCCAGCAGCTTAGCCCCCGTGACAGGGGTTGGAAGGGAGCAGTTCTTC. Amino acid sequence: CASSLAPVTGVGREQFF.

The table lists this clonotype with a count of one. V and J are TRBV5-1 and TRBJ2-7, with TRBD1 matching over 8 bases. The V gene end was trimmed by 2 bases and the J gene end by 6 bases; junction bases not matched to a gene: 10. The CDR3 covers 15 residues. CDR1 and CDR2 (germline): SGHRS, YFSETQ. The CDR3: CASSFSPDRGGEQYF. As DNA, the CDR3 is TGCGCCAGCAGCTTTTCTCCAGACAGGGGAGGCGAGCAGTACTTC. The full variable domain, its missing parts supplied by reference TRBV5-1 and TRBJ2-7, is KAGVTQTPRYLIKTRGQQVTLSCSPISGHRSVSWYQQTPGQGLQFLFEYFSETQRNKGNFPGRFSGRQFSNSRSEMNVSTLELGDSALYLCASSFSPDRGGEQYFGPGTRLTVT.

This clonotype was counted many times. The chain carries TRBV6-4 and TRBJ1-5, with 7 bases matching TRBD1. The CDR3 has 17 amino acids. Losses at the gene ends were 2 bases for V and 0 bases for J; bases not matched to a gene: 7. CDR1 is MRHNA, CDR2 SNTAGT, per germline. Here the CDR3 reads CASSDPDRVYSNQPQHF. CDR3 bases: TGTGCCAGCAGTGACCCCGACAGGGTGTATAGCAATCAGCCCCAGCATTTT.